Listed here are 23 T cell receptor beta chains from one sample, sequenced in a study of shared clonotypes between healthy human individuals. Libraries were prepared by immunoSEQ multiplex PCR; TCRdb keeps only in-frame clonotypes and omits some of them. Of millions of clones listed, roughly nine tenths are singletons. The source material was naive CD4+ T cells sorted from blood. Sample subset: CD45RA+ positively selected. The receptors were gathered from a man younger than 30 in good health.

V and J are TRBV6-1 and TRBJ2-5; D may be TRBD2 (6 bases). Germline CDR1 MNHNS, CDR2 SASEGT. The CDR3 runs to 14 residues. Deletions cut 4 bases from V and 5 bases from J, with 14 bases between. The CDR3 is CASSGPSAAETQYF. The CDR3 DNA is TGTGCCAGCAGTGGGCCTAGCGCGGCTGAGACCCAGTACTTC.

The V call is TRBV9, the J call TRBJ2-7; D may correspond to TRBD1 or TRBD2 (6 bases each). The ends were cut back, 0 bases at V and 2 bases at J, with 15 bases in the middle. The CDR3 is 16 amino acids. Looked up from germline, CDR1 is SGDLS and CDR2 is YYNGEE. CDR3 residues: CASSVEGGRGTYEQYF. As DNA, the CDR3 is TGTGCCAGCAGCGTAGAGGGGGGACGGGGAACCTACGAGCAGTACTTC.

This chain uses TRBV7-2 with TRBJ2-1, with a tentative D call TRBD2 (6 bases). Trimming removed 5 bases at V and 4 bases at J, with 15 bases between. This CDR3 is 15 amino acids long. The germline V gene has CDR1 SGHTA and CDR2 FQGNSA. The CDR3 coding sequence is TGTGCCAGCAGCGAGTCTAGCGCAGCATACAATGAGCAGTTCTTC. Protein sequence: CASSESSAAYNEQFF. The whole variable domain, filled in from reference TRBV7-2 and TRBJ2-1, reads GAGVSQSPSNKVTEKGKDVELRCDPISGHTALYWYRQSLGQGLEFLIYFQGNSAPDKSGLPSDRFSAERTGGSVSTLTIQRTQQEDSAVYLCASSESSAAYNEQFFGPGTRLTVL.

The V and J genes are TRBV15 and TRBJ2-5; possible D gene TRBD1, 6 bases. This CDR3 region has 17 residues. Germline assignment: CDR1 LNHNV and CDR2 YYDKDF (reference sequence). The ends were cut back, 0 bases at V and 1 base at J, with 15 bases in the middle. For the CDR3, the DNA is TGTGCCACCAGCAGAGATAGGGGCAGGGGCTCCCAAGAGACCCAGTACTTC. It translates to CATSRDRGRGSQETQYF.

Only a few counts were recorded for this clone. This chain links TRBV5-1 with TRBJ2-7; D is unresolved. Trimming removed 4 bases from V and 3 bases from J, with 5 bases in between. CDR3 size: 11 residues. Looked up from germline, CDR1 is SGHRS and CDR2 is YFSETQ. In nucleotides, the CDR3 is TGCGCCAGCAGCGCCTACTACGAGCAGTACTTC. It is translated as CASSAYYEQYF.

The chain has TRBV6-6 and TRBJ2-1, with 9 bases aligning to TRBD2. CDR3 length: 15 amino acids. Germline V gene data show CDR1 as MNHNY and CDR2 as SVGAGI (reference sequence). Trimming cost V 6 bases and J 8 bases; bases outside gene matches: 11. The CDR3 sequence is CASRDVAGVLHEQFF. As DNA, the CDR3 is TGTGCCAGCAGGGACGTAGCGGGAGTCCTGCATGAGCAGTTCTTC.

The chain uses TRBV4-1 and TRBJ1-2, with a tentative D call TRBD1 (6 bases). The CDR3 sequence is 17 residues long. CDR1 and CDR2 (germline): MGHRA, YSYEKL. V dropped 1 base and J dropped 4 bases, with 19 bases sitting between them. The CDR3 protein is CASSQGEDSPGVYGYTF. DNA for the CDR3: TGCGCCAGCAGCCAAGGCGAGGACAGTCCGGGAGTCTATGGCTACACCTTC.

This chain's CDR3 is CASSPGGVEGEQYF. Here the CDR3 DNA reads TGCGCCAGCAGCCCGGGGGGCGTGGAGGGCGAGCAGTACTTC. The chain employs TRBV5-1 and TRBJ2-7, with D possibly being TRBD2 (7 bases). CDR1 is SGHRS and CDR2 is YFSETQ in the germline V gene. The ends were cut back, 4 bases at V and 6 bases at J, with 17 bases in the middle. This CDR3 is built from 14 residues.

V and J are TRBV20-1 and TRBJ1-1; a weak D match, TRBD1 (5 bases). Looked up from germline, CDR1 is DFQATT and CDR2 is SNEGSKA (reference sequence). Trimming removed 8 bases from V and 7 bases from J, with 14 bases in between. The CDR3 sequence is 11 residues long. The CDR3 DNA reads TGCAGTCCTCTGGACAAGAATGAAGCTTTCTTT. Translation gives CSPLDKNEAFF.

CDR3 DNA sequence: TGTGCCAGCAGCCAGACTAGCGGGATCCGAATTCCTAGCACAGATACGCAGTATTTT. It codes for CASSQTSGIRIPSTDTQYF. The chain uses TRBV7-6 and TRBJ2-3; 11 bases map to TRBD2. V was clipped by 5 bases and J by 0 bases; unmatched bases: 13. Germline CDR1 and CDR2: SGHVS and FNYEAQ. This CDR3 is built from 19 residues.

The chain has TRBV5-5 and TRBJ1-6; D unclear. The CDR3 sequence is 16 residues long. Germline values: CDR1 SGHKS, CDR2 YYEKEE (reference sequence). Trimming shortened V by 2 bases and J by 4 bases, and 13 bases separated the two germline ends. The CDR3 reads CASSFSDWGYNSPLHF. The DNA of the CDR3 is TGTGCCAGCAGCTTTTCCGATTGGGGTTATAATTCACCCCTCCACTTT.

The chain joins TRBV29-1 to TRBJ2-7, with D perhaps matching TRBD1 (6 bases). The CDR3 spans 13 residues. CDR1 is SQVTM, CDR2 ANQGSEA, per germline. Between the trimmed V and J ends, which lost 6 bases and 0 bases, there was a span of 12 bases. DNA for the CDR3: TGCAGCGTAGAGACAGGAATCTCCTACGAGCAGTACTTC. The encoded protein is CSVETGISYEQYF.

The rearrangement links TRBV6-5 to TRBJ2-4; perhaps TRBD2 as D (6 bases). CDR1 and CDR2 (germline): MNHEY, SVGAGI. CDR3 length: 16 amino acids. V was pared by 4 bases and J by 0 bases, with 13 bases between. CDR3 residues: CASSSSKAGAKNIQYF. The DNA of the CDR3 is TGTGCCAGCAGTTCCTCAAAAGCGGGAGCCAAAAACATTCAGTACTTC.

The CDR3 nucleotides read TGTGCCTGGAGTGATAGGGGCACGCAGCCCCAGCATTTT. Encoded protein: CAWSDRGTQPQHF. The rearrangement joins TRBV30 to TRBJ1-5; tentative D call: TRBD1 (5 bases). The CDR3 consists of 13 residues. Germline lookup yields CDR1 GTSNPN and CDR2 SVGIG (reference sequence). V was shortened by 1 base and J by 7 bases, with 11 bases between the two germline ends.

V is TRBV21-1 and J is TRBJ2-5; the tabulated D call, TRBD2, remains unverified against the DNA. TRBJ2-7 explains the end of the DNA better; the J call may be wrong. TRBV21-1 corresponds to a pseudogene. The CDR3 has 9 residues. CDR3 DNA: TGTGCCAGCTCTTGCGAGCAGTACTTC. Translating gives CASSCEQYF.

The chain recombines TRBV6-5 with TRBJ2-1, with D possibly TRBD1 on 6 matching bases. The germline V gene has CDR1 MNHEY and CDR2 SVGAGI. This CDR3 is 16 amino acids long. The V end lost 0 bases, the J end lost 0 bases, and 9 bases lay between the germline ends. CDR3 bases: TGTGCCAGCAGTTACTCTCCGGACAGCTCCTACAATGAGCAGTTCTTC. Translation gives CASSYSPDSSYNEQFF.

A word on this clone: Within the sample, other DNA sequences also encode this same CDR3. The chain recombines TRBV19 with TRBJ2-7, with a tentative D call TRBD2 (5 bases). V was clipped by 3 bases and J by 5 bases, with 5 bases between them. The CDR3 loop spans 11 amino acids. CDR1 is LNHDA and CDR2 is SQIVND in the germline V gene (reference sequence). In DNA, the CDR3 is TGTGCCAGTAGTATCGGGAACGAGCAGTACTTC. The encoded protein is CASSIGNEQYF.

The CDR3 region has the DNA TGTGCCAGCAGACCAGGACCCGGGCCCCAATACGAGCAGTACTTC. Translation gives CASRPGPGPQYEQYF. This sequence joins TRBV7-2 and TRBJ2-7; D is undetermined. The germline gives CDR1 SGHTA, CDR2 FQGNSA. The CDR3 is 15 residues long. V was trimmed by 6 bases and J by 4 bases, leaving 19 bases between them.

Notes on this clone: The sample contains more than one DNA sequence encoding this CDR3. The V gene is TRBV5-1, the J gene TRBJ2-3; D is possibly TRBD2 (5 bases). Germline CDR1 is SGHRS and CDR2 is YFSETQ. The CDR3 has 15 residues. V gave up 0 bases and J gave up 0 bases, with 8 bases separating them. The chain's CDR3 is CASSLEAGSTDTQYF. In DNA, the CDR3 is TGCGCCAGCAGCTTGGAGGCGGGCAGCACAGATACGCAGTATTTT.

This chain links TRBV28 with TRBJ1-1, with a tentative D call TRBD1 (5 bases). There are 14 residues in the CDR3. The V gene lost 1 base and the J gene lost 3 bases, with 9 bases spanning the gap. The germline CDR1 and CDR2 sequences are MDHEN and SYDVKM. CDR3 coding DNA: TGTGCCAGCAGTTTATCAGGGTTTGACACTGAAGCTTTCTTT. Protein sequence: CASSLSGFDTEAFF.

In nucleotides, the CDR3 is TGTGCCAGCAGTGAAGTCAGACGCTACAATGAGCAGTTCTTC. As protein: CASSEVRRYNEQFF. This chain uses TRBV6-1 with TRBJ2-1, with D uncertain. V lost 1 base and J 3 bases, leaving 7 bases between the germline ends. CDR1 is MNHNS and CDR2 is SASEGT in the germline V gene. This CDR3 spans 14 amino acids.

The gene calls are TRBV21-1 and TRBJ1-2. TRBV21-1 is deemed a pseudogene. This CDR3 has 13 amino acids. The DNA for the CDR3 is TGTGCCAGCAGCAAAGGGCCGGGGCTTGGCTACACCTTC. Protein: CASSKGPGLGYTF.

V gene TRBV15 combines with J gene TRBJ1-2, with D tentatively TRBD1 (6 bases). Germline V gene sequence: CDR1 LNHNV, CDR2 YYDKDF (reference sequence). Trimming pared 0 bases from V and 5 bases from J, leaving 13 bases between. The CDR3 is made up of 15 amino acids. The CDR3 sequence: CATSRDITTGYGYTF. The CDR3 nucleotides read TGTGCCACCAGCAGAGACATCACGACAGGTTATGGCTACACCTTC.